The 25 T cell receptor beta chains below were found in one sample sequenced in a study of T cell responses to AZD1222 COVID-19 vaccine. Libraries were prepared by immunoSEQ multiplex PCR; TCRdb keeps only in-frame clonotypes and omits some of them. Here the sample spans some 130,000 clones, more than 80% being singletons. The sample consisted of peripheral blood, taken on day 0 of AZD1222 vaccination. These receptors all come from an adult in good health.

The genes are TRBV18 and TRBJ2-7, with 11 bases aligning to TRBD1. Unmatched junction bases numbered 5, after V lost 9 bases and J lost 4 bases. Germline CDR1 and CDR2: KGHSH and LQKENI. The CDR3 runs to 13 residues. The CDR3 sequence: CASSGTGGYEQYF. For the CDR3, the DNA is TGTGCCAGTTCAGGGACAGGGGGATACGAGCAGTACTTC.

The rearrangement links TRBV5-6 to TRBJ1-1; D may be TRBD1 (6 bases). With 0 bases removed from V and 4 bases from J, the gap between germline ends came to 10 bases. This CDR3 has 14 amino acids. Germline-derived CDR1 and CDR2 are SGHDT and YYEEEE. The CDR3 loop is CASSLAGVGTEAFF. The CDR3 DNA is TGTGCCAGCAGCTTGGCAGGGGTCGGCACTGAAGCTTTCTTT.

The CDR3 region is CASSPSAGGNSPLHF. The CDR3 bases are TGTGCCAGCAGTCCCTCCGCAGGGGGGAATTCACCCCTCCACTTT. The chain combines TRBV28 with TRBJ1-6, with 7 bases lining up with TRBD1. The ends lost 5 bases at V and 7 bases at J; junction bases unmatched: 8. Germline V lookup: CDR1 MDHEN, CDR2 SYDVKM. The CDR3 length is 15 residues.

This chain links TRBV29-1 with TRBJ2-2, with D possibly matching TRBD2 (5 bases). CDR1 and CDR2 from the germline V gene are SQVTM and ANQGSEA. Trimming removed 6 bases from V and 6 bases from J, with 20 bases in between. CDR3 length equals 15 residues. The CDR3 nucleotides read TGCAGCGTCGGTTCGTACGAGGGCGTCCCCGGGGAGCTGTTTTTT. This sequence encodes CSVGSYEGVPGELFF.

The count of this clone is one. V gene TRBV3-1 (or the pseudogene TRBV3-2) combines with J gene TRBJ1-1; a possible D gene is TRBD1 (5 bases). From germline, CDR1 is LGHDT and CDR2 YNNKEL (reference sequence). The V end was cut by 4 bases, the J end by 0 bases, with 9 bases between. The CDR3 is 14 residues long. CDR3 sequence: CASSLGTVNTEAFF. The CDR3 region has the DNA TGTGCCAGCAGCCTCGGGACGGTGAACACTGAAGCTTTCTTT.

This sequence joins TRBV28 and TRBJ1-2; TRBD1 is a possible D gene (6 bases). Trimming shortened V by 6 bases and J by 8 bases, and 19 bases separated the two germline ends. Germline lookup yields CDR1 MDHEN and CDR2 SYDVKM. This CDR3 region has 14 residues. This chain's CDR3 is CASRGRGQPRGYTF. The CDR3 bases are TGTGCCAGCAGGGGCCGAGGACAGCCGCGGGGCTACACCTTC.

This clone appeared a single time. The chain combines TRBV5-1 with TRBJ1-2; 9 bases line up with TRBD1. Germline assignment: CDR1 SGHRS and CDR2 YFSETQ. The V gene end was trimmed by 8 bases and the J gene end by 3 bases; junction bases not matched to a gene: 8. The CDR3 runs 14 residues. CDR3 in DNA: TGCGCCAGTAATGACAGGGGGTTGGACTATGGCTACACCTTC. Encoded protein: CASNDRGLDYGYTF.

V and J are TRBV5-1 and TRBJ1-4; 9 nucleotides agree with TRBD1. The V segment lost 6 bases and the J segment 3 bases; nucleotides outside the gene matches: 12. CDR1 SGHRS and CDR2 YFSETQ come from the germline V gene. The CDR3 has 17 amino acids. In nucleotides, the CDR3 is TGCGCCAGCAAGGGACGTGGGACAGGGTCTTCTAATGAAAAACTGTTTTTT. It is translated as CASKGRGTGSSNEKLFF. Complete variable domain (other parts from reference TRBV5-1 and TRBJ1-4): KAGVTQTPRYLIKTRGQQVTLSCSPISGHRSVSWYQQTPGQGLQFLFEYFSETQRNKGNFPGRFSGRQFSNSRSEMNVSTLELGDSALYLCASKGRGTGSSNEKLFFGSGTQLSVL.

The gene calls are TRBV5-1 and TRBJ2-3, with D unresolved. The CDR3 is 14 residues long. V was pared by 0 bases and J by 6 bases, with 11 bases between. Germline CDR1 and CDR2: SGHRS and YFSETQ. The CDR3 loop is CASSLALPEDTQYF. The CDR3 nucleotides are TGCGCCAGCAGCTTGGCTCTACCGGAGGATACGCAGTATTTT.

The chain carries TRBV4-2 and TRBJ1-3; no reliable D call. Germline V CDR1 and CDR2: LGHNA, YNFKEQ. The CDR3 sequence is 16 residues long. V lost 1 base, J lost 0 bases, and 10 bases lay in between. CDR3 DNA sequence: TGTGCCAGCAGCCAAGTGGCCAAAGGCTCTGGAAACACCATATATTTT. Amino acid sequence: CASSQVAKGSGNTIYF.

V usage is TRBV18 and J usage is TRBJ2-5, with a tentative D call TRBD2 (5 bases). V was trimmed by 5 bases and J by 1 base, leaving 11 bases between them. The CDR3 has 14 residues. Germline V lookup: CDR1 KGHSH, CDR2 LQKENI. The CDR3 nucleotides are TGTGCCAGCTCAGAAGGACTCGGCCAAGAGACCCAGTACTTC. This gives the protein CASSEGLGQETQYF.

J is TRBJ1-1 and V is TRBV6-5, with TRBD1 identical over 10 bases. Germline lookup yields CDR1 MNHEY and CDR2 SVGAGI. The ends lost 7 bases at V and 1 base at J; junction bases unmatched: 3. The CDR3 runs 14 residues. CDR3 in amino acids: CASMGQGKNTEAFF. Here the CDR3 DNA reads TGTGCCAGCATGGGACAGGGGAAGAACACTGAAGCTTTCTTT.

The V call is TRBV19, the J call TRBJ1-1; 9 nucleotides match TRBD1. CDR3 length: 14 residues. Trimming removed 9 bases from V and 6 bases from J; junction bases left unmatched: 11. Germline CDR1 LNHDA, CDR2 SQIVND (reference sequence). DNA for the CDR3: TGTGCCAGCCGACAGGGGGGAGATCGTCCTGAAGCTTTCTTT. It yields the protein CASRQGGDRPEAFF.

This clone was picked up a small number of times. This sequence joins TRBV5-6 and TRBJ2-7, with D hard to call. The V end was cut by 2 bases, the J end by 2 bases, with 8 bases between. This CDR3 is built from 13 residues. Germline assignment: CDR1 SGHDT and CDR2 YYEEEE. The CDR3 region is CASSLPIPYEQYF. CDR3 DNA: TGTGCCAGCAGCTTACCTATTCCCTACGAGCAGTACTTC.

This chain links TRBV9 with TRBJ2-2; 14 bases match TRBD2. After removal of 4 bases from V and 1 base from J, the junction contained 9 bases not matched to a gene. The CDR3 has 19 amino acids. Germline values: CDR1 SGDLS, CDR2 YYNGEE. CDR3 loop: CASSKPRTSGGLNTGELFF. In nucleotides, the CDR3 is TGTGCCAGCAGCAAACCCCGGACTAGCGGGGGGTTGAACACCGGGGAGCTGTTTTTT. The variable domain in full, completed from reference TRBV9 and TRBJ2-2, reads DSGVTQTPKHLITATGQRVTLRCSPRSGDLSVYWYQQSLDQGLQFLIQYYNGEERAKGNILERFSAQQFPDLHSELNLSSLELGDSALYFCASSKPRTSGGLNTGELFFGEGSRLTVL.

This chain connects TRBV5-8 to TRBJ1-6, with a weak D call TRBD1 (5 bases). Germline assignment: CDR1 SGHTS and CDR2 YDEGEE. Between the trimmed V and J ends, which lost 4 bases and 7 bases, there was a span of 9 bases. There are 13 residues in the CDR3. The CDR3 DNA follows: TGTGCCAGCAGCCTGAGGGGCAATTCACCCCTCCACTTT. Protein sequence: CASSLRGNSPLHF.

J is TRBJ2-1 and V is TRBV28; possible D gene TRBD2, 7 bases. CDR3 length: 15 residues. Germline V lookup: CDR1 MDHEN, CDR2 SYDVKM. Between the trimmed V and J ends, which lost 6 bases and 2 bases, there was a span of 14 bases. The chain's CDR3 is CASSLGGGTYNEQFF. As DNA, the CDR3 is TGTGCCAGCAGCCTAGGGGGGGGCACCTACAATGAGCAGTTCTTC.

The chain has TRBV5-4 and TRBJ2-1; 7 bases map to TRBD2. The ends lost 4 bases at V and 9 bases at J; junction bases unmatched: 7. This CDR3 has 13 amino acids. CDR1 is SGHNT, CDR2 YYREEE, per germline (reference sequence). CDR3 DNA sequence: TGTGCCAGCAGCGGCGGGGGAGTGACTGAGCAGTTCTTC. Translating it yields CASSGGGVTEQFF.

This clone was picked up one time. The chain has TRBV5-1 and TRBJ1-2, with 9 bases that match TRBD1. The CDR3 runs to 15 residues. Germline CDR1 and CDR2: SGHRS and YFSETQ. Germline trimming cut 2 bases from V and 0 bases from J; bases unmatched to any gene: 2. CDR3 in DNA: TGCGCCAGCAGCTTAGGGACAGGGTCTAACTATGGCTACACCTTC. It yields the protein CASSLGTGSNYGYTF. Supplemented by reference TRBV5-1 and TRBJ1-2, the full variable domain reads KAGVTQTPRYLIKTRGQQVTLSCSPISGHRSVSWYQQTPGQGLQFLFEYFSETQRNKGNFPGRFSGRQFSNSRSEMNVSTLELGDSALYLCASSLGTGSNYGYTFGSGTRLTVV.

The rearrangement uses TRBV6-6 and TRBJ1-5; D unclear. The CDR3 has 16 amino acids. V lost 6 bases to trimming and J lost 1 base, with 16 bases between them. Germline CDR1 reads MNHNY; CDR2 reads SVGAGI (reference sequence). The CDR3 loop reads CASSLRSVTSNQPQHF. The CDR3 DNA follows: TGTGCCAGCAGCTTACGGTCGGTGACCAGCAATCAGCCCCAGCATTTT.

This clone was counted only a few times. The chain couples TRBV5-4 to TRBJ2-7; 9 bases align to TRBD1. J gave up 6 bases and V 5 bases, and 12 bases lay outside the gene matches. CDR3 size: 15 residues. Germline V gene sequence: CDR1 SGHNT, CDR2 YYREEE (reference sequence). CDR3 loop: CASRQYGTGRGEQYF. CDR3 in DNA: TGTGCCAGCAGACAGTACGGGACAGGGAGAGGCGAGCAGTACTTC.

The J gene is TRBJ2-3, the V gene TRBV5-1; TRBD2 agrees at 13 bases. The CDR3 contains 16 residues. Losses at the gene ends were 1 base for V and 3 bases for J; bases not matched to a gene: 2. The V gene's germline CDR1 is SGHRS and CDR2 YFSETQ. The CDR3 region is CASSLRGLAGTDTQYF. The DNA of the CDR3 is TGCGCCAGCAGCTTGAGGGGACTAGCGGGGACAGATACGCAGTATTTT.

A word on this clone: Different DNA sequences within this sample yield the same CDR3. The genes are TRBV4-2 and TRBJ1-1, with 10 bases fitting TRBD1. Unmatched junction bases numbered 4, after V lost 1 base and J lost 5 bases. Per the germline V gene, CDR1 is LGHNA and CDR2 is YNFKEQ. The CDR3 length is 15 residues. This chain's CDR3 is CASSQARTGGTEAFF. As DNA, the CDR3 is TGTGCCAGCAGCCAAGCTAGGACAGGGGGAACTGAAGCTTTCTTT.

The V gene is TRBV9, the J gene TRBJ1-2, with 7 bases lining up with TRBD1. The CDR3 has 15 residues. Germline lookup yields CDR1 SGDLS and CDR2 YYNGEE. J was trimmed by 1 base and V by 0 bases; bases with no gene match: 3. The chain's CDR3 is CASSVGDSLNYGYTF. The CDR3 DNA is TGTGCCAGCAGCGTAGGGGACAGCCTTAACTATGGCTACACCTTC.

A single count supports this clone. The V call is TRBV6-5, the J call TRBJ1-2; 8 positions match TRBD1. The CDR3 runs to 14 residues. Per germline, CDR1 MNHEY and CDR2 SVGAGI. V gave up 7 bases and J gave up 1 base; unmatched junction bases: 5. The CDR3 nucleotides are TGTGCCAGCACCGTCGACAGGGGTAACTATGGCTACACCTTC. Its protein product is CASTVDRGNYGYTF.